Described below is a single T cell receptor beta chain sequence and its context. Assay used: immunoSEQ multiplex PCR; TCRdb lists only in-frame clones, some missing. The repertoire includes around 200,000 clones, about 86% of them detected once, and roughly 8.6% sits in the top ten. This entry is derived from a study of blood T cell repertoires in COVID-19. This CDR3 spans 15 amino acids. V lost 2 bases and J 0 bases, leaving 8 bases between the germline ends. Germline V lookup: CDR1 MGHDK, CDR2 SYGVNS. The sequence derives from a man aged 35-49 years with active or convalescent COVID-19. Sequences were obtained from peripheral blood. The chain links TRBV25-1 to TRBJ2-1, with D hard to call. The CDR3 coding sequence is TGTGCCAGCAGTGAAGGCAGGTTCTCCTACAATGAGCAGTTCTTC. It is translated as CASSEGRFSYNEQFF.